Listed below are T cell receptor beta chains from one sample, sequenced in a study of shared clonotypes between healthy human individuals. Clones were read by immunoSEQ multiplex PCR, and TCRdb kept only the in-frame ones, dropping some. The table shows roughly 96,000 clones, with around 43% occurring only once. The sequencing input was PBMCs. These receptors were taken from a woman aged 40 to 55 in good health. Some clones in this sample may be carry-over from other donors' samples. Both conserved end residues are part of each CDR3. D genes are given only for firm matches. Clone size is shown for a subset of rows, as once, few, many or a class of expanded clone.

j_call: TRBJ2-1; clone_size: .; cdr3_length: 15; v_call: TRBV28; d_call: .; cdr3_aa: CASSRAGTSHNEQFF
j_call: TRBJ1-2; clone_size: many; cdr3_length: 12; v_call: TRBV28; d_call: .; cdr3_aa: CASKSLSYGYTF
j_call: TRBJ2-1; clone_size: .; cdr3_length: 13; v_call: TRBV7-8; d_call: .; cdr3_aa: CASSLPRRDEQFF
j_call: TRBJ1-5; clone_size: few; cdr3_length: 12; v_call: TRBV30; d_call: .; cdr3_aa: CAWGDPGQPQHF
j_call: TRBJ2-5; clone_size: many; cdr3_length: 13; v_call: TRBV2; d_call: TRBD2; cdr3_aa: CASTAGVMETQYF
j_call: TRBJ1-1; clone_size: .; cdr3_length: 14; v_call: TRBV11-3; d_call: .; cdr3_aa: CASSLGRGNTEAFF
j_call: TRBJ2-1; clone_size: .; cdr3_length: 16; v_call: TRBV27; d_call: .; cdr3_aa: CASSTYSGNSYNEQFF
j_call: TRBJ1-2; clone_size: .; cdr3_length: 14; v_call: TRBV30; d_call: .; cdr3_aa: CAWIKRGAFWGYTF
j_call: TRBJ2-7; clone_size: many; cdr3_length: 13; v_call: TRBV30; d_call: .; cdr3_aa: CAWSMPAEPFAYF
j_call: TRBJ2-7; clone_size: many; cdr3_length: 11; v_call: TRBV30; d_call: .; cdr3_aa: CAWSVGGEQYF
j_call: TRBJ1-4; clone_size: .; cdr3_length: 15; v_call: TRBV7-8; d_call: .; cdr3_aa: CASSLVGQGNEKLFF
j_call: TRBJ1-1; clone_size: many; cdr3_length: 14; v_call: TRBV2; d_call: TRBD1; cdr3_aa: CASRRQGVGTEAFF
j_call: TRBJ1-3; clone_size: .; cdr3_length: 14; v_call: TRBV9; d_call: .; cdr3_aa: CASSDGNSGNTIYF
j_call: TRBJ2-4; clone_size: .; cdr3_length: 13; v_call: TRBV11-2; d_call: .; cdr3_aa: CASSLNVESIQYF
j_call: TRBJ1-3; clone_size: .; cdr3_length: 16; v_call: TRBV28; d_call: .; cdr3_aa: CASSLGGFSSGNTIYF
j_call: TRBJ2-3; clone_size: .; cdr3_length: 16; v_call: TRBV7-2; d_call: TRBD2; cdr3_aa: CASSPTSGASTDTQYF
j_call: TRBJ2-7; clone_size: .; cdr3_length: 16; v_call: TRBV7-9; d_call: .; cdr3_aa: CASSPRRLAGGYEQYF
j_call: TRBJ2-7; clone_size: .; cdr3_length: 13; v_call: TRBV29-1; d_call: .; cdr3_aa: CSVQFPDFYEQYF
j_call: TRBJ2-1; clone_size: .; cdr3_length: 17; v_call: TRBV4-2; d_call: TRBD2; cdr3_aa: CASSQGPGLAPYNEQFF
j_call: TRBJ2-3; clone_size: .; cdr3_length: 13; v_call: TRBV7-9; d_call: .; cdr3_aa: CASSLANTDTQYF
j_call: TRBJ2-1; clone_size: once; cdr3_length: 17; v_call: TRBV6-1; d_call: TRBD2; cdr3_aa: CASSGLAGAGSGNEQFF
j_call: TRBJ2-2; clone_size: .; cdr3_length: 11; v_call: TRBV28; d_call: .; cdr3_aa: CASSLTGELFF
j_call: TRBJ2-5; clone_size: few; cdr3_length: 17; v_call: TRBV7-3; d_call: TRBD1; cdr3_aa: CASSLSGSGQGVETQYF
j_call: TRBJ2-3; clone_size: .; cdr3_length: 13; v_call: TRBV30; d_call: TRBD2; cdr3_aa: CAWGLAGSDTQYF
j_call: TRBJ2-7; clone_size: .; cdr3_length: 14; v_call: TRBV29-1; d_call: TRBD2; cdr3_aa: CSALAGGPMHEQYF
j_call: TRBJ2-3; clone_size: .; cdr3_length: 13; v_call: TRBV6-1; d_call: .; cdr3_aa: CASITGTIGTQYF
j_call: TRBJ2-7; clone_size: few; cdr3_length: 16; v_call: TRBV29-1; d_call: TRBD1; cdr3_aa: CSVEKPGQGSSYEQYF
j_call: TRBJ2-1; clone_size: many; cdr3_length: 15; v_call: TRBV6-4; d_call: .; cdr3_aa: CASSEEGSGYNEQFF
j_call: TRBJ1-1; clone_size: .; cdr3_length: 14; v_call: TRBV29-1; d_call: .; cdr3_aa: CSVDFRGTGTEAFF